This paragraph covers one T cell receptor (beta chain) sequence. The study drew donors from healthy Caucasian individuals in Russia aged roughly 6 to 90. The entry originates in a study of blood T cells in healthy people across ages. The V gene lost 5 bases and the J gene lost 5 bases, with 13 bases spanning the gap. This CDR3 has 14 residues. Germline V gene lookup returns CDR1 SQVTM and CDR2 ANQGSEA. Primers used in a second PCR of about 6 to 11 cycles were a sample-barcoded 5' primer and a J-beta primer mix. TCRdb reprocessed the 5' RACE reads with MiXCR, giving one entry per CDR3 protein. The sample holds hundreds of thousands of distinct CDR3 sequences, roughly three fifths seen once.

This receptor was obtained from a man between 40 and 49 years old in good health. The V and J genes are TRBV29-1 and TRBJ2-6; D uncertain. The sequenced sample was blood. This CDR3 reads CSVPRDNRANVLTF. CDR3 bases: TGCAGCGTTCCCCGAGACAATAGGGCCAACGTCCTGACTTTC.